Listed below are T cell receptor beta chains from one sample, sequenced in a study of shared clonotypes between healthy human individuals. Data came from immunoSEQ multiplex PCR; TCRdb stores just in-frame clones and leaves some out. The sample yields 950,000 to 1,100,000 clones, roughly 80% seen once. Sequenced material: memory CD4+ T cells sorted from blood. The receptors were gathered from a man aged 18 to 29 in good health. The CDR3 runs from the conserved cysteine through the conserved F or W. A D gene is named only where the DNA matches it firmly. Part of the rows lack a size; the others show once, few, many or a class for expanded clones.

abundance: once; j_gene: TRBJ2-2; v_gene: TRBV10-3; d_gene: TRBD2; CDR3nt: TGTGCCATCAGGGGGACTACCGGGGGTGACACCGGGGAGCTGTTTTTT; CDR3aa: CAIRGTTGGDTGELFF
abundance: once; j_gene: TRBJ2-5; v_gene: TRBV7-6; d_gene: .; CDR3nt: TGTGCCAGCAGCTCGAGCGCAGGACAAGAGACCCAGTACTTC; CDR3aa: CASSSSAGQETQYF
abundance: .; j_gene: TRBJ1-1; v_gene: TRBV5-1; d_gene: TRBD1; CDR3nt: TGCGCCAGCAGCTTGGAACAGGGGTCGGTCACTGAAGCTTTCTTT; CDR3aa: CASSLEQGSVTEAFF
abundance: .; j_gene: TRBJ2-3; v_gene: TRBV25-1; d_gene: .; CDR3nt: TGTGCCAGCAGTGAAGGGTTATACTGGGATACGCAGTATTTT; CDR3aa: CASSEGLYWDTQYF
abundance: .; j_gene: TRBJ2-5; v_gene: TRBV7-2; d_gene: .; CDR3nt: TGTGCCAGCAGCTTAACGGGACGCCTCCAAGAGACCCAGTACTTC; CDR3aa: CASSLTGRLQETQYF
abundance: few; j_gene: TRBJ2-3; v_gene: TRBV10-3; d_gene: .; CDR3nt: TGTGCCATCAGTGAGTTAGAAAACACAGATACGCAGTATTTT; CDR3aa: CAISELENTDTQYF
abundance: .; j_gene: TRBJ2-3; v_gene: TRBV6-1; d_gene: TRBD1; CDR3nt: TGTGCCAGCAGTCGCGACAGGGTGAAAGATACGCAGTATTTT; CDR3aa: CASSRDRVKDTQYF
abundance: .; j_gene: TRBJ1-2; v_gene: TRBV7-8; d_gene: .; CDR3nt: TGTGCCAGCAGCTCCATCATTGGGGGGCCCAGCTATGGCTACACCTTC; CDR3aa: CASSSIIGGPSYGYTF
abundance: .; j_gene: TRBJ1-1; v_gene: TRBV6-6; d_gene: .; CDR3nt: TGTGCCAGCAGTCGACTCATGGGGACTGAAGCTTTCTTT; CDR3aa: CASSRLMGTEAFF
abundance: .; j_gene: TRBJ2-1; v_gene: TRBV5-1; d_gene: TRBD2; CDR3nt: TGCGCCAGCAGCTTGGTGTCTAGCGGGAGGTTGGGTGAGCAGTTCTTC; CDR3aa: CASSLVSSGRLGEQFF
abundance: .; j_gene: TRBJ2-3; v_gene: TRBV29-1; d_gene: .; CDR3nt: TGCAGCGTCCAGCCGTTAGATACGCAGTATTTT; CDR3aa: CSVQPLDTQYF
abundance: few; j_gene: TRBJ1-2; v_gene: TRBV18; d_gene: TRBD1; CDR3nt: TGTGCCAGCTCACCTGGGACAGGGAACGGCTACACCTTC; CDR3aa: CASSPGTGNGYTF
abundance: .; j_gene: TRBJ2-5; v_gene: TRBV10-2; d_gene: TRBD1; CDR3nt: TGCGCCAGCAGTGAGTCCATGTACCCGGGACAGGCGGAAGAGACCCAGTACTTC; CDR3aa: CASSESMYPGQAEETQYF
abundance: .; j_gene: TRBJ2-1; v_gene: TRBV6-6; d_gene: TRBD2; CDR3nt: TGTGCCAGCACCCTGGGGCGGGGGGACTACAATGAGCAGTTCTTC; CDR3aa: CASTLGRGDYNEQFF
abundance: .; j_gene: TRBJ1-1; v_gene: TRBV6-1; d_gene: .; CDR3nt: TGTGCCAGCAGTGTCGTTGAGACAGGAAGGACTGAAGCTTTCTTT; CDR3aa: CASSVVETGRTEAFF
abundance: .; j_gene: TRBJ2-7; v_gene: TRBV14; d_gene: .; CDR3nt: TGTGCCAGCAGCCAAGGGAGCAGGGTCTCGTACGAGCAGTACTTC; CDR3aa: CASSQGSRVSYEQYF
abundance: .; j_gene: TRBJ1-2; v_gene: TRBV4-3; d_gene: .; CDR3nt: TGCGCCAGCAGCCAAGATTTGTTAGATGGCTACACCTTC; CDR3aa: CASSQDLLDGYTF
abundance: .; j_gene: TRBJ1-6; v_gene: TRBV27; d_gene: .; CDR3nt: TGTGCCAGCAGTAAAACGGAAGGCAATTCACCCCTCCACTTT; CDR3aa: CASSKTEGNSPLHF
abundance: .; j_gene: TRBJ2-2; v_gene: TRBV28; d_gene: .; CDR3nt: TGTGCCAGCAGTTTGGTGGGGGAGCTGTTTTTT; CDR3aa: CASSLVGELFF
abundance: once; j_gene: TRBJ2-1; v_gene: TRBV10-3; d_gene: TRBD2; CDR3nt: TGTGCCATCAGTGAGTCTGTGTCAGCGGGAGCCCTCTACAATGAGCAGTTCTTC; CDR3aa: CAISESVSAGALYNEQFF
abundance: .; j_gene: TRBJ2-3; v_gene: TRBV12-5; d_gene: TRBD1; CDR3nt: TGTGCTAGTGGTTTGGTAATGACAGGGGGCGTAGGAGATACGCAGTATTTT; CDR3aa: CASGLVMTGGVGDTQYF
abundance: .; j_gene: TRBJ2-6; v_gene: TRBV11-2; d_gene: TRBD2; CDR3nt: TGTGCCAGCAGGCGCCTTAGCGGGGAATCTGGGGCCAACGTCCTGACTTTC; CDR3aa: CASRRLSGESGANVLTF
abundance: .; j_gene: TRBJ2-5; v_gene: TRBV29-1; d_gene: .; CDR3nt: TGCAGCGTTAAGGCCAGCGGGCAAGAGACCCAGTACTTC; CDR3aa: CSVKASGQETQYF
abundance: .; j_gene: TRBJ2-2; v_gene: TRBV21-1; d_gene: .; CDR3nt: TGTGCCAGCAGCAAAGGAACTCCAATGGGCACCGGGGAGCTGTTTTTT; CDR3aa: CASSKGTPMGTGELFF
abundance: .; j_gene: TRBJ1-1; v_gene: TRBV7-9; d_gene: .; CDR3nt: TGTGCCAGCAGCTTACAGCAGGGTGGTAGGGGCACTGAAGCTTTCTTT; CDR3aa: CASSLQQGGRGTEAFF
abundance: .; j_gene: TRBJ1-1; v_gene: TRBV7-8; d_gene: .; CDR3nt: TGTGCCAGCAGCTATTCAGGGAACACTGAAGCTTTCTTT; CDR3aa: CASSYSGNTEAFF
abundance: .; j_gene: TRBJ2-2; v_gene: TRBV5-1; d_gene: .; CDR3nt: TGCGCCAGCAGCCCGGGACACTTGGTAACCGGGGAGCTGTTTTTT; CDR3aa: CASSPGHLVTGELFF
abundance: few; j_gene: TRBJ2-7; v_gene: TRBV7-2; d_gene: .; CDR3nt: TGTGCCAGCAGCCCCCTTGCCGGGAAGGGTTACGAGCAGTACTTC; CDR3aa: CASSPLAGKGYEQYF